The sequence of this TCR beta chain was determined in a study of blood T cells in healthy people across ages (dated by TCRdb to between 2014 and 2017). Regarding the research as a whole: In model experiments, roughly one uniquely barcoded TCR beta cDNA molecule per two T cells was captured by template switching. Donors of different ages were randomly distributed across sequencing lanes to avoid experimental bias. Age-related changes in TCR beta repertoire diversity were measured in the study by deep sequencing normalized with unique cDNA molecular identifiers. The study analyzed two additional independent replicas of 1 million unique cDNA reads from the same blood draw for two donors, one aged 18 to 29 and one aged 80 or older. The donors were divided into four age groups: young (average approximately 15 years), middle-aged (approximately 39), aged (approximately 59) and long-lived (about 90). Study-wide conclusions, independent of this receptor: As age increased, observed TCR beta diversity per million T cells dropped in a roughly linear way, and a significant reduction was already evident by age 40. There was a strong correlation between observed TCR beta diversity and the percentage of naive T cells measured by flow cytometry. Compared with the aged group, more naive CD4+ T cells, fewer expanded clones and increased TCR diversity were shown by the long-lived group, suggesting age selection. Bulk unsorted PBMC profiling prevented conclusive comparison of naive and antigen-experienced compartments. Donor CMV infection status was unknown, potentially confounding age-related changes in expanded clonotypes. Total diversity estimates from one million sequenced T cells were considered lower bounds and underestimates.

Libraries came from 5' RACE. Sequencing instrument: Illumina HiSeq 2500. A second 7 to 11 cycle PCR used a sample-barcoded 5' primer and a J-beta primer mix. A template-switch 5' adaptor carrying 12 random nucleotides introduced a unique molecular identifier onto each TCR beta cDNA molecule. Each sample yielded at least 3 million CDR3-containing paired-end reads. First-strand cDNA synthesis was performed from all RNA using the Mint cDNA synthesis kit, with priming by a TRBC-specific oligonucleotide. Following uracil-DNA glycosylase treatment, a first 18-cycle PCR with universal primers M1SS and BC2_uni_R was performed on all cDNA. In the original analysis: Normalization of each sample was performed by random selection of 1 million high-quality reads, each carrying a distinct molecular identifier. Reads with shared molecular identifiers were discarded instead of being binned into consensus sequences. CDR3 identification, clonotype clustering and error correction used MiTCR with a Q25 quality threshold and the strictest error-elimination algorithm. A nonparametric unseen species model using Euler transformation provided a lower-bound estimate of total TCR beta diversity. TCRdb trimmed public reads at Q25 via fastp, called clones via MiXCR and kept in-frame beta chains. Entries are consolidated by CDR3 protein sequence, retaining the most common genes and DNA. What appears here as the V and J calls and clone size reflects TCRdb's work, not the paper's. The table for this sample lists approximately 810,000 distinct CDR3 sequences; about 30% of them were counted only once. Roughly 17% of the sample is held by the ten biggest clonotypes.

The approximately 39 donors, aged roughly 6 to 90 years, were systemically healthy Caucasian individuals from Russia. Each donor gave approximately 10 milliliters of peripheral blood, collected into EDTA-treated Vacutainer tubes. Ficoll-Paque density-gradient centrifugation was used to isolate PBMCs, with at least 7 million per sample. Trizol reagent was used to extract total RNA from the PBMCs, yielding at least 6 micrograms per sample. The percentages of naive CD45RAhigh/CD27high T cells were determined by flow cytometry on a PBMC aliquot from every donor. This clonotype was seen many times. The target of this receptor is not known. Base qualities are not provided; no much larger clone lies one nucleotide away. V has 6 bases trimmed and J has 2 bases trimmed; junction bases matching no gene number 9. The CDR3 holds 15 amino acids from the cysteine to the phenylalanine. Only the CDR3 region is kept as DNA, spanning 45 bases read in frame from base 1.

The TCR comes from an elderly woman in good health. Sequences were obtained from blood. The chain was built from TRBV12-3 or TRBV12-4 and TRBJ2-5; 7 central bases correspond to TRBD2. The base sequence is TGTGCCAGCAGATCGACTAGGCGGGAGCAAGAGACCCAGTACTTC. Translation gives CASRSTRREQETQYF.